A single sample gave rise to the 28 T cell receptor beta chains below, sequenced in a study of cytotoxic CD8 clonotypes in ibrutinib-treated CLL. The protocol was immunoSEQ multiplex PCR, while the TCRdb copy is restricted to in-frame clones and leaves out a portion. The data show about 25,000 clones, roughly 85% seen once. This sample comprised PBMCs, obtained after 24 months of ibrutinib treatment. The receptors were sampled from a human donor with chronic lymphocytic leukemia.

The V call is TRBV29-1, the J call TRBJ2-5, with 7 bases fitting TRBD1. CDR3 length: 15 residues. Germline-derived CDR1 and CDR2 are SQVTM and ANQGSEA. J gave up 4 bases and V 8 bases, and 16 bases lay outside the gene matches. This chain's CDR3 is CSFASRTGYVETQYF. The CDR3 bases are TGCAGCTTCGCAAGTCGGACAGGTTATGTAGAGACCCAGTACTTC.

The chain uses TRBV12-5 and TRBJ1-6; D gene ambiguous. The V end lost 1 base, the J end lost 5 bases, and 9 bases lay between the germline ends. The germline V gene has CDR1 LGHNT and CDR2 FRNRAP. The CDR3 extends over 15 amino acids. CDR3 in amino acids: CASGLEVPNNSPLHF. In DNA, the CDR3 is TGTGCTAGTGGTTTGGAAGTCCCCAATAATTCACCCCTCCACTTT.

This clone was seen only a few times. This chain joins TRBV7-9 and TRBJ2-1, with 9 bases identical to TRBD2. The V segment lost 1 base and the J segment 6 bases; nucleotides outside the gene matches: 10. Germline V gene data show CDR1 as SEHNR and CDR2 as FQNEAQ (reference sequence). The CDR3 length is 17 residues. The CDR3 spells CASSLVMASGVFNEQFF. For the CDR3, the DNA is TGTGCCAGCAGCTTAGTTATGGCTAGCGGGGTTTTCAATGAGCAGTTCTTC. The full variable domain, in which reference TRBV7-9 and TRBJ2-1 provide the parts outside the CDR3, is DTGVSQNPRHKITKRGQNVTFRCDPISEHNRLYWYRQTLGQGPEFLTYFQNEAQLEKSRLLSDRFSAERPKGSFSTLEIQRTEQGDSAMYLCASSLVMASGVFNEQFFGPGTRLTVL.

This chain joins TRBV6-4 and TRBJ1-2; D is unclear. CDR3 size: 13 residues. CDR1 and CDR2 (germline): MRHNA, SNTAGT. Trimming shortened V by 9 bases and J by 3 bases, and 14 bases separated the two germline ends. CDR3 sequence reads: CARVREGDYGYTF. The DNA for the CDR3 is TGTGCCAGGGTGAGGGAGGGAGACTATGGCTACACCTTC.

This chain joins TRBV6-1 and TRBJ1-5; the match to TRBD1 covers 12 bases. V gave up 7 bases and J gave up 5 bases; unmatched junction bases: 6. The CDR3 runs to 15 residues. The germline gives CDR1 MNHNS, CDR2 SASEGT. In DNA form, the CDR3 reads TGTGCCAGCAAGGGACAGGGGGCATCGTATCAGCCCCAGCATTTT. Translation gives CASKGQGASYQPQHF.

The chain is built from TRBV18 and TRBJ1-1, with D possibly being TRBD1 (6 bases). The germline CDR1 and CDR2 sequences are KGHSH and LQKENI. Trimming removed 0 bases from V and 0 bases from J, with 8 bases in between. The CDR3 runs 15 residues. The CDR3 DNA is TGTGCCAGCTCACCACCGGGGGCGATGAACACTGAAGCTTTCTTT. Residues: CASSPPGAMNTEAFF.

The chain recombines TRBV7-2 with TRBJ2-5; 7 nucleotides line up with TRBD2. This CDR3 region has 14 residues. Germline assignment: CDR1 SGHTA and CDR2 FQGNSA. V gave up 5 bases and J gave up 2 bases; unmatched junction bases: 5. This CDR3 is CASSPGTKQETQYF. CDR3 nucleotides: TGTGCCAGCAGCCCCGGGACTAAACAAGAGACCCAGTACTTC. Supplemented by reference TRBV7-2 and TRBJ2-5, the full variable domain reads GAGVSQSPSNKVTEKGKDVELRCDPISGHTALYWYRQSLGQGLEFLIYFQGNSAPDKSGLPSDRFSAERTGGSVSTLTIQRTQQEDSAVYLCASSPGTKQETQYFGPGTRLLVL.

V gene TRBV10-3 combines with J gene TRBJ2-7, with a possible D match to TRBD2 (6 bases). This CDR3 has 16 residues. Trimming took off 4 bases at V and 0 bases at J, with 16 bases between the two ends. Germline CDR1 is ENHRY and CDR2 is SYGVKD. The CDR3 DNA is TGTGCCATCAGTGTTACTGGAGGGCAGAGCTCCTACGAGCAGTACTTC. Translating gives CAISVTGGQSSYEQYF.

J is TRBJ1-4 and V is TRBV27; 7 nucleotides match TRBD1. The J segment lost 8 bases and the V segment lost 3 bases, leaving 6 bases of the junction unmatched. The germline gives CDR1 MNHEY, CDR2 SMNVEV (reference sequence). This CDR3 is built from 14 residues. This CDR3 is CASSFQGGSEKLFF. CDR3 nucleotide sequence: TGTGCCAGCAGTTTCCAGGGGGGTTCAGAAAAACTGTTTTTT. Supplemented by reference TRBV27 and TRBJ1-4, the full variable domain reads EAQVTQNPRYLITVTGKKLTVTCSQNMNHEYMSWYRQDPGLGLRQIYYSMNVEVTDKGDVPEGYKVSRKEKRNFPLILESPSPNQTSLYFCASSFQGGSEKLFFGSGTQLSVL.

This clone appeared a single time. This chain's CDR3 is CASSPVGGSYEQYF. CDR3 DNA sequence: TGTGCCAGCAGCCCCGTAGGGGGTTCCTACGAGCAGTACTTC. The chain uses TRBV7-2 and TRBJ2-7, with D possibly matching TRBD1 (6 bases). The length of the CDR3 is 14 residues. V lost 5 bases and J lost 1, with 12 bases in between. The germline V gene has CDR1 SGHTA and CDR2 FQGNSA.

The chain joins TRBV2 to TRBJ2-5; 8 bases fit TRBD1. The CDR3 consists of 16 residues. CDR1 SNHLY and CDR2 FYNNEI come from the germline V gene. Unmatched junction bases numbered 14, after V lost 5 bases and J lost 6 bases. This chain's CDR3 is CASSQTSGQAMQTQYF. The CDR3 nucleotides are TGTGCCAGCAGTCAGACATCGGGACAGGCTATGCAGACCCAGTACTTC.

The chain has TRBV7-3 and TRBJ2-7, with 12 positions matching TRBD1. Germline V gene lookup returns CDR1 SGHTA and CDR2 FQGTGA. This CDR3 has 14 amino acids. V was pared by 4 bases and J by 7 bases, with 5 bases of the junction left unmatched. CDR3 sequence (DNA): TGTGCCAGCAGCTCTGGGACAGGGGGCGCGGAGCAGTACTTC. Translated, it gives CASSSGTGGAEQYF.

The rearrangement joins TRBV7-9 to TRBJ2-3; TRBD2 matches at 9 bases. Germline V gene lookup returns CDR1 SEHNR and CDR2 FQNEAQ (reference sequence). Trimming at V came to 1 base and at J to 15 bases, leaving 11 bases not matched to a gene. There are 14 residues in the CDR3. The CDR3 DNA is TGTGCCAGCAGCTTAGGGGCTAGCGGGAACCATCAATATTTT. Translation gives CASSLGASGNHQYF. The whole variable domain, filled in from reference TRBV7-9 and TRBJ2-3, reads DTGVSQNPRHKITKRGQNVTFRCDPISEHNRLYWYRQTLGQGPEFLTYFQNEAQLEKSRLLSDRFSAERPKGSFSTLEIQRTEQGDSAMYLCASSLGASGNHQYFGPGTRLTVL.

The rearrangement links TRBV6-5 to TRBJ2-5; D perhaps matches TRBD2 (5 bases). Trimming removed 1 base at V and 5 bases at J, with 11 bases between. The germline CDR1 and CDR2 sequences are MNHEY and SVGAGI. The CDR3 totals 14 residues. The CDR3, as DNA: TGTGCCAGCAGTTACTTAGCTAGCTTGGAGACCCAGTACTTC. This codes for CASSYLASLETQYF.

V and J are TRBV5-1 and TRBJ2-2; perhaps TRBD1 as D (5 bases). The CDR3 runs 15 residues. CDR1 SGHRS and CDR2 YFSETQ come from the germline V gene. Trimming took off 0 bases at V and 4 bases at J, with 10 bases between the two ends. In DNA, the CDR3 is TGCGCCAGCAGCTTGGGCCTAGGGGTCACCGGGGAGCTGTTTTTT. Protein product: CASSLGLGVTGELFF. Complete variable domain (other parts from reference TRBV5-1 and TRBJ2-2): KAGVTQTPRYLIKTRGQQVTLSCSPISGHRSVSWYQQTPGQGLQFLFEYFSETQRNKGNFPGRFSGRQFSNSRSEMNVSTLELGDSALYLCASSLGLGVTGELFFGEGSRLTVL.

This clone is a singleton in its sample. The sample holds other DNA sequences that translate to the same CDR3. The V call is TRBV2, the J call TRBJ1-6; 7 nucleotides agree with TRBD1. With 7 bases clipped from V and 7 bases from J, the junction kept 4 bases outside the gene matches. CDR1 and CDR2 from the germline V gene are SNHLY and FYNNEI. This CDR3 is 13 amino acids long. The CDR3 reads CASKTGTNSPLHF. The CDR3 nucleotides are TGTGCCAGCAAGACAGGGACAAATTCACCCCTCCACTTT.

The chain carries TRBV18 and TRBJ2-3; 8 positions agree with TRBD1. Germline V gene lookup returns CDR1 KGHSH and CDR2 LQKENI. The CDR3 is 15 amino acids. The trim removed 6 bases at V and 2 bases at J, leaving 7 bases unmatched. The CDR3 coding sequence is TGTGCCAGCTCCCGACAGGGGTCAGACACAGATACGCAGTATTTT. Amino acids: CASSRQGSDTDTQYF.

This clone was seen only once. This chain links TRBV30 with TRBJ2-5; a possible D gene is TRBD1 (5 bases). V dropped 5 bases and J dropped 5 bases, with 21 bases sitting between them. The CDR3 has 15 amino acids. Germline CDR1 GTSNPN, CDR2 SVGIG (reference sequence). The CDR3: CAWESPNRFRETQYF. In DNA form, the CDR3 reads TGTGCCTGGGAAAGCCCCAACAGGTTCCGGGAGACCCAGTACTTC.

The chain uses TRBV29-1 and TRBJ2-5; 11 bases are shared with TRBD1. CDR3 length: 12 amino acids. The V gene end was trimmed by 6 bases and the J gene end by 5 bases; junction bases not matched to a gene: 2. Per germline, CDR1 SQVTM and CDR2 ANQGSEA. The CDR3 spells CSVDRGRETQYF. The CDR3 DNA is TGCAGCGTGGACAGGGGGCGTGAGACCCAGTACTTC.

The V call is TRBV6-1, the J call TRBJ2-7, with 9 bases matching TRBD1. V lost 7 bases, J lost 6 bases, and 10 bases stayed unmatched. This CDR3 spans 14 amino acids. Per germline, CDR1 MNHNS and CDR2 SASEGT. The CDR3 region has the DNA TGTGCCAGCAAACGGGACAGGGCGGGTGGCGAGCAGTACTTC. Its protein product is CASKRDRAGGEQYF.

This clone was observed once. This sequence joins TRBV10-3 and TRBJ1-6; possibly TRBD1 for D (6 bases). Germline CDR1 and CDR2: ENHRY and SYGVKD. The germline V and J ends were trimmed by 6 bases and 7 bases, with 7 bases remaining between them. The CDR3 has 12 amino acids. The CDR3 DNA sequence: TGTGCCATCAGGGACAGAAATTCACCCCTCCACTTT. It yields the protein CAIRDRNSPLHF.

V is TRBV30 and J is TRBJ1-5; D is uncertain. Trimming took 1 base from V and 1 from J, leaving 11 bases between them. The CDR3 covers 15 residues. The germline V gene has CDR1 GTSNPN and CDR2 SVGIG (reference sequence). For the CDR3, the DNA is TGTGCCTGGAGTGCAGGTCTCATGAGCAATCAGCCCCAGCATTTT. This translates into CAWSAGLMSNQPQHF.

This clone was detected a few times. V usage is TRBV11-2 and J usage is TRBJ2-5; D is ambiguous. Trimming took off 4 bases at V and 1 base at J, with 13 bases between the two ends. The germline V gene has CDR1 SGHAT and CDR2 FQNNGV. The CDR3 spans 15 residues. The CDR3 nucleotides are TGTGCCAGCAGCTCCACGGAGCTTGGCCAAGAGACCCAGTACTTC. Translated: CASSSTELGQETQYF.

This clone was seen just once. This chain joins TRBV7-2 and TRBJ1-5; 7 positions agree with TRBD1. The CDR3 contains 16 residues. V was clipped by 3 bases and J by 4 bases; unmatched bases: 9. Germline V gives CDR1 SGHTA, CDR2 FQGNSA. In nucleotides, the CDR3 is TGTGCCAGCAGCTTGGGGACAGCCCCAGGTAATCAGCCCCAGCATTTT. Encoded protein: CASSLGTAPGNQPQHF.

V and J are TRBV5-6 and TRBJ2-7, with D perhaps matching TRBD2 (6 bases). Trimming took 0 bases from V and 5 from J, leaving 18 bases between them. This CDR3 region has 16 residues. Looked up from germline, CDR1 is SGHDT and CDR2 is YYEEEE. CDR3 DNA: TGTGCCAGCAGCTTGGATTCGGGCGGGCGCGGGGACGAGCAGTACTTC. Translating gives CASSLDSGGRGDEQYF.

The chain employs TRBV5-8 and TRBJ1-3, with a tentative D call TRBD1 (5 bases). This CDR3 has 16 amino acids. V gave up 4 bases and J gave up 0 bases, with 14 bases separating them. Germline values: CDR1 SGHTS, CDR2 YDEGEE. The CDR3 sequence is CASSPWTTISGNTIYF. DNA of the CDR3: TGTGCCAGCAGCCCCTGGACAACCATCTCTGGAAACACCATATATTTT.

This clone has only a few counts. V is TRBV7-9 and J is TRBJ2-3; the D is unclear. The V and J ends lost 4 bases and 5 bases respectively, with 7 bases between them. This CDR3 is 12 amino acids long. Germline lookup yields CDR1 SEHNR and CDR2 FQNEAQ (reference sequence). CDR3 in DNA: TGTGCCAGCAGCTCGTGGGTAGATACGCAGTATTTT. As protein: CASSSWVDTQYF.

The chain joins TRBV5-1 to TRBJ2-5; D perhaps matches TRBD2 (6 bases). The CDR3 loop spans 15 amino acids. Germline V CDR1 and CDR2: SGHRS, YFSETQ. Trimming left V 4 bases short and J 3 bases short, with 16 bases between. This CDR3 reads CASSPYPGGEETQYF. The CDR3, as DNA: TGCGCCAGCAGCCCTTACCCGGGCGGGGAAGAGACCCAGTACTTC.